This T cell receptor beta chain was sequenced during a study of blood T cell repertoires in COVID-19. Study in general: PBMCs, B-cell-depleted T cells, or T cells were the source of the cDNA or gDNA that made up the material.

This clone turned up a few times. The sample contains more than one DNA sequence encoding this CDR3. Sequenced by immunoSEQ multiplex PCR; TCRdb stores in-frame clones only, minus some. The data show 490,000 or so clones, around nine tenths seen once. CDR1 and CDR2 (germline): SGHRS, YFSETQ. Trimming removed 2 bases from V and 7 bases from J; junction bases left unmatched: 1. The CDR3 spans 14 residues. Categorization into cohorts depended on clinical history that participants reported. This chain connects TRBV5-1 to TRBJ1-6, with 9 bases fitting TRBD1. The source is a woman aged 55-75 years who had recovered from COVID-19. Sequenced: PBMCs or T cells enriched from blood (not recorded which). CDR3 region: CASSLGTGNSPLHF. The CDR3 region has the DNA TGCGCCAGCAGCTTAGGGACAGGGAATTCACCCCTCCACTTT.